Shown below are 8 T cell receptor beta chains from a single sample sequenced in a study of vaccination and CD4 T cells after COVID-19. Specified treatment: approximately 10-day PBMC culture with coronavirus spike peptide pools or control peptides (ViraFEST assay). These receptors' targets are unknown. The Oncomine TCR Beta short-read assay was applied to DNA of cultured CD4+ T cells. MiXCR was run by TCRdb on the PCR reads, yielding one entry per CDR3 protein. The sample has more than 12,000 distinct CDR3 sequences, roughly 75% seen once. Input material: CD4+ T cells from blood, cultured in vitro. All receptors derive from a human donor who had recovered from COVID-19.

The chain couples TRBV20-1 to TRBJ2-7, with D maybe TRBD2 (6 bases). The CDR3 is 12 amino acids. Trimming took 5 bases from V and 9 from J, leaving 17 bases between them. Germline CDR1 is DFQATT and CDR2 is SNEGSKA (reference sequence). This CDR3 reads CSAAGGARGQYF. Written as DNA, the CDR3 is TGCAGTGCTGCCGGGGGAGCGCGAGGGCAGTACTTC.

The chain combines TRBV6-2 or TRBV6-3 with TRBJ2-7; 9 nucleotides match TRBD2. The germline CDR1 and CDR2 sequences are MNHEY and SVGEGT. The J segment lost 3 bases and the V segment lost 8 bases, leaving 11 bases of the junction unmatched. There are 15 residues in the CDR3. CDR3 nucleotide sequence: TGTGCCAGCTCCTCCCCGGGCGGGAGGGTCTACGAGCAGTACTTC. Translated: CASSSPGGRVYEQYF.

The chain uses TRBV7-2 and TRBJ1-1, with 9 bases identical to TRBD1. The CDR3 is made up of 13 amino acids. J gave up 9 bases and V 6 bases, and 8 bases lay outside the gene matches. The germline gives CDR1 SGHTA, CDR2 FQGNSA. The CDR3 loop is CASSSGTGYKAFF. The CDR3 DNA is TGTGCCAGCAGTTCGGGGACAGGGTATAAAGCTTTCTTT.

CDR3 loop: CASRRGEETQYF. CDR3 nucleotide sequence: TGCGCCAGCAGGAGGGGTGAGGAGACCCAGTACTTC. V is TRBV10-2 and J is TRBJ2-5; D may correspond to TRBD1 or TRBD2 (5 bases each). Trimming stripped 6 bases from V and 5 bases from J, with 10 bases between. Germline V CDR1 and CDR2: WSHSY, SAAADI. CDR3 length: 12 amino acids.

V gene TRBV5-4 combines with J gene TRBJ1-2; 9 positions match TRBD1. This CDR3 is 15 amino acids long. Looked up from germline, CDR1 is SGHNT and CDR2 is YYREEE (reference sequence). The junction had 5 bases not matched to a gene; V was cut back by 0 bases and J by 5 bases. CDR3 loop: CASSLADRGMYGYTF. The CDR3 region has the DNA TGTGCCAGCAGCTTGGCCGACAGGGGGATGTATGGCTACACCTTC.

The chain combines TRBV24-1 with TRBJ1-2, with D perhaps matching TRBD1 (5 bases). Looked up from germline, CDR1 is KGHDR and CDR2 is SFDVKD. V dropped 3 bases and J dropped 1 base, with 23 bases sitting between them. The CDR3 loop spans 19 amino acids. CDR3 in DNA: TGTGCCACCAGTGATACTCCGGGACCCCAACGGGGGGTTAACTATGGCTACACCTTC. This encodes CATSDTPGPQRGVNYGYTF.

J is TRBJ2-2 and V is TRBV21-1; the table's TRBD1 call for D was not verified on the DNA. TRBV21-1 is a pseudogene. The CDR3 contains 14 residues. CDR3 sequence reads: CASSTGGWTGELFF. As DNA, the CDR3 is TGTGCCAGCAGCACGGGGGGGTGGACCGGGGAGCTGTTTTTT.

The gene calls are TRBV6-5 and TRBJ2-7; TRBD1 is a possible D gene (6 bases). The CDR3 has 14 amino acids. The V and J ends lost 4 bases and 1 base respectively, with 11 bases between them. CDR1 is MNHEY, CDR2 SVGAGI, per germline. CDR3 amino acids: CASSSRDTSYEQYF. The CDR3 DNA reads TGTGCCAGCAGTTCCCGGGACACTTCCTACGAGCAGTACTTC.